The clone carrying this TCR beta chain appeared a few times. Trimming took 1 base from V and 0 from J, leaving 9 bases between them. This CDR3 has 15 amino acids. Germline V CDR1 and CDR2: SGHNT, YYREEE (reference sequence). This record comes from a study of kidney transplant recipient with SARS-CoV-2 infection. TCRdb itself ran the reads through MiXCR, one entry per CDR3 protein. Here the sample spans 200,000 to 250,000 distinct CDR3 sequences, more than 25% being singletons. V gene TRBV5-4 combines with J gene TRBJ2-3; no reliable D call. This sequence originates from a male patient aged 30 to 39 who had COVID-19 and was a kidney transplant recipient. Some T cells may be the graft donor's. The sequencing here drew on a blood sample, taken at baseline and around day 110 from a kidney transplant recipient. The CDR3 DNA reads as TGTGCCAGCAGCTTGATAGCAGCAAGCACAGATACGCAGTATTTT. This sequence encodes CASSLIAASTDTQYF.